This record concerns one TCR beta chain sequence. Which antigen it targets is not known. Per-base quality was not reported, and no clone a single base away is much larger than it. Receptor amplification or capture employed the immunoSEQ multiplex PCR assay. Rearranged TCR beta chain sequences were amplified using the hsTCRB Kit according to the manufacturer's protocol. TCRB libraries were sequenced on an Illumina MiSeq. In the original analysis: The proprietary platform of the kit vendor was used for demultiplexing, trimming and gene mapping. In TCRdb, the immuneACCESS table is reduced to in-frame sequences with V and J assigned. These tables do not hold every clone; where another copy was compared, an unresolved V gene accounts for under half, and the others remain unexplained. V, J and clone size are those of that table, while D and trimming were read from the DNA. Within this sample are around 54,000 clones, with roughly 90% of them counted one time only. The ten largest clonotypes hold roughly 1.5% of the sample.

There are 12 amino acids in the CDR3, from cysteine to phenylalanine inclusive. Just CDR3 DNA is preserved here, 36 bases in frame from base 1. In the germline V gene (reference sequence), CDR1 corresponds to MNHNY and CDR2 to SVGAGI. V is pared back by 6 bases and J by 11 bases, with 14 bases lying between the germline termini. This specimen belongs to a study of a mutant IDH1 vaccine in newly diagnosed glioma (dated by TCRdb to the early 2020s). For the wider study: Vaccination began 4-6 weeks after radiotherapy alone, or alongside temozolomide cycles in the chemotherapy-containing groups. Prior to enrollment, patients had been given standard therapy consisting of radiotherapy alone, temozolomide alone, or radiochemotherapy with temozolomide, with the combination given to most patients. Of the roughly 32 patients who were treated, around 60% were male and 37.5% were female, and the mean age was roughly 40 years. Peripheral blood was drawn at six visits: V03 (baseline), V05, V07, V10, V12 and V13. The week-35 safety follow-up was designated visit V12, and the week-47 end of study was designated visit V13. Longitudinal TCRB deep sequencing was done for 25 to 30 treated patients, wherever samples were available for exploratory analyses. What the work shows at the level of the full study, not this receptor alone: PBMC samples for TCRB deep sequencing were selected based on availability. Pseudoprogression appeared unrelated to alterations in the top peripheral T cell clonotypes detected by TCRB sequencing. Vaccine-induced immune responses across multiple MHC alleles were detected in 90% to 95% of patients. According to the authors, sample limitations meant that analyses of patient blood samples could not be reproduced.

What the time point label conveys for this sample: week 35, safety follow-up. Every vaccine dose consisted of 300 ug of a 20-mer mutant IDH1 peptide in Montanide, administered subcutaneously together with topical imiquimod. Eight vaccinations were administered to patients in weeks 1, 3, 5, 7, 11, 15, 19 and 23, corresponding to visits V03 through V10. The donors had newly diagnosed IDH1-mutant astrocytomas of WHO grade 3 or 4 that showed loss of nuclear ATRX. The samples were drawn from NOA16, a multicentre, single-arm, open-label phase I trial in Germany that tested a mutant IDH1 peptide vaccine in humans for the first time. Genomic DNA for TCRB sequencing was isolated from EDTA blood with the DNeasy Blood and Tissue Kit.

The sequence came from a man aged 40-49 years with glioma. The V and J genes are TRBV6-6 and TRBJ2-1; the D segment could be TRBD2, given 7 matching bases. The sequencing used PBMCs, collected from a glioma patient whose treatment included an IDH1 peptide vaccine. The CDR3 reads CASSPRGAQQFF. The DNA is TGTGCCAGCAGCCCACGGGGGGCCCAGCAGTTCTTC.